The sequence of this T cell receptor beta chain was determined in a study of blood T cell repertoires in COVID-19. The method was immunoSEQ multiplex PCR; TCRdb's version includes in-frame clones alone and lacks a portion of them. The sample includes fewer than 300,000 clones, about nine tenths seen only once; the top ten take around 10%. In germline, CDR1 is SGHRS, CDR2 YFSETQ. This CDR3 has 19 amino acids. Unmatched junction bases numbered 11, after V lost 4 bases and J lost 2 bases. This clone was counted at least ten times. The rearrangement uses TRBV5-1 and TRBJ2-6; 11 bases agree with TRBD1. The sequence derives from a man in his forties who had recovered from COVID-19. The sequenced sample was peripheral blood. The DNA of the CDR3 is TGCGCCAGCAGCAAACTCTCCGGGACAGGGGGTCCTGGGGCCAACGTCCTGACTTTC. Protein sequence: CASSKLSGTGGPGANVLTF. Together with reference TRBV5-1 and TRBJ2-6, the CDR3 gives the full variable domain: KAGVTQTPRYLIKTRGQQVTLSCSPISGHRSVSWYQQTPGQGLQFLFEYFSETQRNKGNFPGRFSGRQFSNSRSEMNVSTLELGDSALYLCASSKLSGTGGPGANVLTFGAGSRLTVL.